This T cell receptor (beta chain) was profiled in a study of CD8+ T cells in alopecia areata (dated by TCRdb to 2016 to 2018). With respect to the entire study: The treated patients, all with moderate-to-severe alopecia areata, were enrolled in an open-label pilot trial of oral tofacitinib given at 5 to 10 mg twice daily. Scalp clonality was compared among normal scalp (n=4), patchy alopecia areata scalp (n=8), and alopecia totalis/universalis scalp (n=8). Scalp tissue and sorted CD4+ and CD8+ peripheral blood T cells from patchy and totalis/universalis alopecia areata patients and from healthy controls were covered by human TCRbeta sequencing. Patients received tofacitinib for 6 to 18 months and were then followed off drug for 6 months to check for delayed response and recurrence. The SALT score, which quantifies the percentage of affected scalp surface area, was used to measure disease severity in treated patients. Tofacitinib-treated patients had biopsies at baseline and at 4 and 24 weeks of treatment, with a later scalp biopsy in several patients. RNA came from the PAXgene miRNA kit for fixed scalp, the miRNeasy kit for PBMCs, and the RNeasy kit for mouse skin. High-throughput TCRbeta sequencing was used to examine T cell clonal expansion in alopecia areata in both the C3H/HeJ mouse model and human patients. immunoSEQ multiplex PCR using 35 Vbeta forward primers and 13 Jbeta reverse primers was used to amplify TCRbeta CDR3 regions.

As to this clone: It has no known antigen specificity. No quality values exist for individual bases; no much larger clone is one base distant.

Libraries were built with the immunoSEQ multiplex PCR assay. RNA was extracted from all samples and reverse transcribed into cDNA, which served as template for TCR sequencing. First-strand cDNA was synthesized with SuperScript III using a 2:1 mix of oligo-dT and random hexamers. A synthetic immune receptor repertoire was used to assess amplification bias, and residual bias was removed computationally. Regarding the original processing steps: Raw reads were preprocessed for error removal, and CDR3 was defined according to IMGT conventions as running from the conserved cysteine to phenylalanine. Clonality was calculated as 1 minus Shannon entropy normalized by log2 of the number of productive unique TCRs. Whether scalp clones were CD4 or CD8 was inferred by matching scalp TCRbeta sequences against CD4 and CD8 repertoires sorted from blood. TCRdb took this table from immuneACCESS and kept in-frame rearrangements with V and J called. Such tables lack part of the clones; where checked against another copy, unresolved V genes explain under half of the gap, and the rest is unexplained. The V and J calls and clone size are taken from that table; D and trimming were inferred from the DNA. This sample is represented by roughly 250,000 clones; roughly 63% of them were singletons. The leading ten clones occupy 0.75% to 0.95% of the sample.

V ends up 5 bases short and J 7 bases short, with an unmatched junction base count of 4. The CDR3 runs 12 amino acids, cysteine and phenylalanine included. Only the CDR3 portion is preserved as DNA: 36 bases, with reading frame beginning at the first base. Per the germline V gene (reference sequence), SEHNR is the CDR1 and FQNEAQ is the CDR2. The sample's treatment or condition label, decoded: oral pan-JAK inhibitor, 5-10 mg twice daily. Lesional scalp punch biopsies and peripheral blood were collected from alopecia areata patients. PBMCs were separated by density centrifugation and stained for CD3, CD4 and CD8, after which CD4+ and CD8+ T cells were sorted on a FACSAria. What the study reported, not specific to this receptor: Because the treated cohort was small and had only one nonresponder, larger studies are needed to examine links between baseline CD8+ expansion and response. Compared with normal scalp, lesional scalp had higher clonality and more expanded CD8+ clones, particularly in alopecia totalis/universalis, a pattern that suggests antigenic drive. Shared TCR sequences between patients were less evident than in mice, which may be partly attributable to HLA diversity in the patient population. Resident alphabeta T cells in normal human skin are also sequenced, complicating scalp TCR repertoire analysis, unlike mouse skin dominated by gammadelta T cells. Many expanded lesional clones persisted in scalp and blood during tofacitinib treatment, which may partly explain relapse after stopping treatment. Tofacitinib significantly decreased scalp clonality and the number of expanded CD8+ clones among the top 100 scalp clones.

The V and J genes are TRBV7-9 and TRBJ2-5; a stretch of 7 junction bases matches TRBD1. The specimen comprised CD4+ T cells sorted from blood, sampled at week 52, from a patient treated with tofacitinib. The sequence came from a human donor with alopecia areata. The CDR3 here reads CASSRTGATQYF. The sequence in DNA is TGTGCCAGCAGCCGCACAGGGGCGACCCAGTACTTC.